This record looks at one TCR beta chain sequence and its context. The data are from a study of control samples from healthy donors and cancer patients. The protocol was immunoSEQ multiplex PCR, while the TCRdb copy is restricted to in-frame clones and leaves out a portion. Of about 95,000 clones listed, approximately 86% were seen once; the top ten hold around a fifth. V gave up 6 bases and J gave up 4 bases, with 9 bases separating them. Germline V gene sequence: CDR1 SQVTM, CDR2 ANQGSEA. This CDR3 contains 11 residues. Material for sequencing was blood. This chain uses TRBV29-1 with TRBJ1-1; no reliable D call. This TCR derives from a man in his thirties or forties in good health. Here the CDR3 DNA reads TGCAGCGTAAGGGTGGCCACTGAAGCTTTCTTT. Translation gives CSVRVATEAFF.